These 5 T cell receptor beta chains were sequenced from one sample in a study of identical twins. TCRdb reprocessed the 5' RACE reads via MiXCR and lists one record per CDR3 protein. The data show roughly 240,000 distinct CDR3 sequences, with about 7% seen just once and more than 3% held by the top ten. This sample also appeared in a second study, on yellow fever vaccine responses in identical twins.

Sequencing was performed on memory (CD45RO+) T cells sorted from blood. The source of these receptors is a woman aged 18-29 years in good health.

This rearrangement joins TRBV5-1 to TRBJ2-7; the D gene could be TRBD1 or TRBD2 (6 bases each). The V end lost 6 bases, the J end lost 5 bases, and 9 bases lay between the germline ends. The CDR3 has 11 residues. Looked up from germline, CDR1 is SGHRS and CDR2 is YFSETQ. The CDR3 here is CASIGGNEQYF. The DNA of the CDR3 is TGCGCCAGCATAGGGGGGAACGAGCAGTACTTC.

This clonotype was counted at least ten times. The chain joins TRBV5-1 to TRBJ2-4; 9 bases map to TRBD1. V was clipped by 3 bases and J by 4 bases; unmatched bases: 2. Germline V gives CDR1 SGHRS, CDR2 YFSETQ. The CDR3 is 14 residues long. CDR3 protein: CASSSGTGKNIQYF. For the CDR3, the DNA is TGCGCCAGCAGCTCTGGGACAGGGAAAAACATTCAGTACTTC.

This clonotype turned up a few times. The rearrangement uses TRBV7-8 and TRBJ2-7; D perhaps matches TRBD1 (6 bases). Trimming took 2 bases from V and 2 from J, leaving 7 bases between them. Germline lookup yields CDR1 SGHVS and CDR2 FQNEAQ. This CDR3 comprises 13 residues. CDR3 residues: CASSLTGPYEQYF. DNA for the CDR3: TGTGCCAGCAGCTTAACAGGGCCCTACGAGCAGTACTTC.

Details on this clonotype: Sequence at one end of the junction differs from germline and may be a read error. Here the CDR3 reads CASNLGFSGELFF. The CDR3, as DNA: TGTGCCAGCAATTTAGGATTTTCCGGGGAGCTGTTTTTT. The chain recombines TRBV12-3 or TRBV12-4 with TRBJ2-2, with no clear D. The CDR3 consists of 13 residues.

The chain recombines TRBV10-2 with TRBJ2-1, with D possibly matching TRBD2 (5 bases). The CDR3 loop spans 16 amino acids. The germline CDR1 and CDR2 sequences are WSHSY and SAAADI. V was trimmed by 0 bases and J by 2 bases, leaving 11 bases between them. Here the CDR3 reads CASSESRRVPYNEQFF. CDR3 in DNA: TGCGCCAGCAGTGAGTCTCGGCGGGTCCCCTACAATGAGCAGTTCTTC.